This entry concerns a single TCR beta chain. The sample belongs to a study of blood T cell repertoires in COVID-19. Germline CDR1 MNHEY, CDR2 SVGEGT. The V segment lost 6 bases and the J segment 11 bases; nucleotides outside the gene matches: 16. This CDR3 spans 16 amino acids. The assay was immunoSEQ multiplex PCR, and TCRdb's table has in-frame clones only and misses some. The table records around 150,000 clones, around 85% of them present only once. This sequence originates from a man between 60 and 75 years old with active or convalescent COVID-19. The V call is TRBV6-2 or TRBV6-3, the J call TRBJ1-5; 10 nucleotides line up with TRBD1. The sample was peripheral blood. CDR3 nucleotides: TGTGCCAGCAGCCCGGGGACGGGACAGGGGCATAGAGCCCAGCATTTT. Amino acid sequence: CASSPGTGQGHRAQHF.